This T cell receptor beta chain stems from a study of cytomegalovirus exposure and HLA in healthy donors. Overall study context: The study's early data release held around 85 million unique TCRs from HLA-typed donors. General study findings and limits: Relative to the 666-donor mean, N-insertions were reportedly fewer in an Asian-associated ancestry cluster in a later analysis.

Comments on this clone: What it binds is not known.

Healthy donors of bone marrow made up the group. It was with 60 Vbeta and 13 Jbeta primers that the PCR ran. The method was immunoSEQ multiplex PCR; TCRdb's version includes in-frame clones alone and lacks a portion of them. This sample has 150,000 to 180,000 clones, with roughly 85% found just once. The TCR sequence derives from a woman between 18 and 29 years old in good health and CMV-seronegative. The sequenced sample was PBMCs.

DNA of the CDR3: TGTGCCAGCAGCTACTTACATCAGGGAACGACGAGAGAGACCCAGTACTTC. Translating it yields CASSYLHQGTTRETQYF. The chain is built from TRBV7-9 and TRBJ2-5; D is possibly TRBD1 (5 bases). V lost 4 bases and J 4 bases, leaving 22 bases between the germline ends. CDR1 and CDR2 from the germline V gene are SEHNR and FQNEAQ (reference sequence). The CDR3 spans 17 residues.